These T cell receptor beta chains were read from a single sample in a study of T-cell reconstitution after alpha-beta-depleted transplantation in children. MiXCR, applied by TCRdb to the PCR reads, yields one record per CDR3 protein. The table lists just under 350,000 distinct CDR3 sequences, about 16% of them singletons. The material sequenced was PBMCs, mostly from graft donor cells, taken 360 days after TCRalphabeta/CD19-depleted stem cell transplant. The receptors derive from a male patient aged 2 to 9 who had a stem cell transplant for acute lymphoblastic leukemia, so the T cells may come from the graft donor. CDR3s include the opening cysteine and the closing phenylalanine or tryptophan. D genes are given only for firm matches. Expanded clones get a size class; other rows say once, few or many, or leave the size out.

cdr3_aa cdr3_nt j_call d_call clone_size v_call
CASSLRPPGPGNTIYF TGTGCCAGCAGTTTACGGCCGCCTGGGCCTGGAAACACCATATATTTT TRBJ1-3 NA NA TRBV12-3/TRBV12-4
CASSPLGLAGENTQYF TGTGCCAGCAGTCCCCTAGGGCTAGCGGGAGAAAATACGCAGTATTTT TRBJ2-3 TRBD2 few TRBV12-3/TRBV12-4
CSANPTSGSSYEQYF TGCAGTGCTAACCCGACTAGCGGGAGCTCCTACGAGCAGTACTTC TRBJ2-7 TRBD2 few TRBV20-1
CASSRGDRGNYGYTF TGTGCCAGCAGTCGAGGGGACAGGGGAAACTATGGCTACACCTTC TRBJ1-2 TRBD1 few TRBV12-3/TRBV12-4
CASSSRRLAGDWTDTQYF TGTGCCAGCAGCTCCCGTAGATTAGCGGGAGATTGGACAGATACGCAGTATTTT TRBJ2-3 TRBD2 NA TRBV27
CASSPGSQETQYF TGTGCCAGCAGCCCCGGGAGTCAAGAGACCCAGTACTTC TRBJ2-5 NA few TRBV18
CASSSQDRENEQFF TGTGCCAGCAGTTCCCAGGACAGGGAGAATGAGCAGTTCTTC TRBJ2-1 TRBD1 many TRBV12-3/TRBV12-4
CASGTGTTNTGELFF TGCGCCAGCGGCACCGGGACTACGAACACCGGGGAGCTGTTTTTT TRBJ2-2 TRBD2 few TRBV10-2
CASSQSYSGPDYEQYF TGCGCCAGCAGTCAATCCTATAGCGGACCCGACTACGAGCAGTACTTC TRBJ2-7 NA NA TRBV23-1
CASSPMVVAGINEQFF TGTGCCAGCAGCCCCATGGTGGTAGCGGGAATAAATGAGCAGTTCTTC TRBJ2-1 TRBD2 NA TRBV7-9